Reported below is one T cell receptor (beta chain). The data originate from a study of T-cell memory formation after mild COVID-19. In the study overall: Largely, the TCR clusters proved donor specific.

After 5'RACE with constant-segment primers, TCR alpha and TCR beta cDNA libraries carrying sample barcodes and UMIs were obtained. TCRdb recomputed calls from the 5' RACE reads with MiXCR, one row per CDR3 protein. The profile shows 200,000 or so distinct CDR3 sequences, roughly 10% of them singletons. V lost 3 bases to trimming and J lost 8 bases, with 12 bases between them. Germline V gene lookup returns CDR1 SGHDT and CDR2 YYEEEE. The CDR3 extends over 14 amino acids. The chain combines TRBV5-6 with TRBJ1-6, with D maybe TRBD1 (6 bases). The clonotype originates from a young man who had mild COVID-19 (a few samples of this study predate the infection). Cell type and time point are not known. The sample was PBMCs or a T cell subset sorted from them (not recorded which). DNA for the CDR3: TGTGCCAGCAGCTCACAGGGACTGCATTCACCCCTCCACTTT. This gives the protein CASSSQGLHSPLHF.